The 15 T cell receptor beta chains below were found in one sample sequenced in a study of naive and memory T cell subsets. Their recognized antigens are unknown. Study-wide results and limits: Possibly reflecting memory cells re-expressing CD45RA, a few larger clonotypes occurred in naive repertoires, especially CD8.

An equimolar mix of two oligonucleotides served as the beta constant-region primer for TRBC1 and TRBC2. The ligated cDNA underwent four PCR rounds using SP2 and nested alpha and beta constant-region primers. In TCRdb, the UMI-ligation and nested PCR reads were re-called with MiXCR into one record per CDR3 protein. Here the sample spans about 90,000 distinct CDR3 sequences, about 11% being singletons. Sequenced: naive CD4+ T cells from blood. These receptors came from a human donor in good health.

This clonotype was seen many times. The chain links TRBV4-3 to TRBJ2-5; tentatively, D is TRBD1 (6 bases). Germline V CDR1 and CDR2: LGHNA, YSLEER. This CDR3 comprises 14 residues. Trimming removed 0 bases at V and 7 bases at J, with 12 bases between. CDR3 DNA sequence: TGCGCCAGCAGCCAAGACACAGGGAAGGGGACCCAGTACTTC. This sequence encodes CASSQDTGKGTQYF.

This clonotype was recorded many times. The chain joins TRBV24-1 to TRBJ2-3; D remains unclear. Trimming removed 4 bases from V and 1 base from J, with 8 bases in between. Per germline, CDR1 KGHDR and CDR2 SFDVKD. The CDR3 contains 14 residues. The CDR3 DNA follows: TGTGCCACCAGTGACCCGATTGGCACAGATACGCAGTATTTT. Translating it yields CATSDPIGTDTQYF.

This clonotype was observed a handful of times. The CDR3 DNA reads TGTGCCAGCTCACCAATTGGCCTCCAAAACCCTGGAAACACCATATATTTT. Encoded protein: CASSPIGLQNPGNTIYF. The chain carries TRBV18 and TRBJ1-3; D unclear. V was pared by 2 bases and J by 2 bases, with 16 bases between. CDR3 length: 17 residues. Per germline, CDR1 KGHSH and CDR2 LQKENI.

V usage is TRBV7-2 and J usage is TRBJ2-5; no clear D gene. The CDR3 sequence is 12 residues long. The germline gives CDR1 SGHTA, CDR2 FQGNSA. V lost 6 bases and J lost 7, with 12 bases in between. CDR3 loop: CASSQYSGTQYF. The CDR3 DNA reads TGTGCCAGCAGTCAATACTCGGGGACCCAGTACTTC.

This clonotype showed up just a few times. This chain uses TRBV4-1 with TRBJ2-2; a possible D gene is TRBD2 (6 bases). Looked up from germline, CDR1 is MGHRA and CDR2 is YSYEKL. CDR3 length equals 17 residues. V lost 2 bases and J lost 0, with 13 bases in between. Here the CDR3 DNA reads TGCGCCAGCAGCCAATTCGAAGCGGGCCCGAACACCGGGGAGCTGTTTTTT. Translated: CASSQFEAGPNTGELFF.

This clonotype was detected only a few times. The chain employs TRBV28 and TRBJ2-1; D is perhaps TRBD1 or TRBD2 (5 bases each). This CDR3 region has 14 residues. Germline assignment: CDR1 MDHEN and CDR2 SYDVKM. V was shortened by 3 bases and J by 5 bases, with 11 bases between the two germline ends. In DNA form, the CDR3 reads TGTGCCAGCAGTTTGTTCGGGGCCGACAATGAGCAGTTCTTC. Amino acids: CASSLFGADNEQFF.

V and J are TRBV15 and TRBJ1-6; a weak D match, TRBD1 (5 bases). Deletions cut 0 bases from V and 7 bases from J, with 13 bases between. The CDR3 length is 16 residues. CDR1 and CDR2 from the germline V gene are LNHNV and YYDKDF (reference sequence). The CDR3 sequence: CATSRDPMTANSPLHF. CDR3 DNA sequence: TGTGCCACCAGCAGAGATCCAATGACAGCGAATTCACCCCTCCACTTT.

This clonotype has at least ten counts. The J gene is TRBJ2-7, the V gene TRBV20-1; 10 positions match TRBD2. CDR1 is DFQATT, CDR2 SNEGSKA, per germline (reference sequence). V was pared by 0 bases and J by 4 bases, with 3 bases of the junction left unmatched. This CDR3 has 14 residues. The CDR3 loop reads CSAREGLAPYEQYF. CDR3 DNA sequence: TGCAGTGCTAGAGAGGGACTAGCGCCTTACGAGCAGTACTTC.

In DNA, the CDR3 is TGCAGTGCGTGGACTCGGAGCTCCTACAATGAGCAGTTCTTC. Protein product: CSAWTRSSYNEQFF. The V gene is TRBV20-1, the J gene TRBJ2-1; D may be TRBD2 (5 bases). Germline CDR1 and CDR2: DFQATT and SNEGSKA (reference sequence). V was shortened by 6 bases and J by 0 bases, with 12 bases between the two germline ends. The CDR3 sequence is 14 residues long.

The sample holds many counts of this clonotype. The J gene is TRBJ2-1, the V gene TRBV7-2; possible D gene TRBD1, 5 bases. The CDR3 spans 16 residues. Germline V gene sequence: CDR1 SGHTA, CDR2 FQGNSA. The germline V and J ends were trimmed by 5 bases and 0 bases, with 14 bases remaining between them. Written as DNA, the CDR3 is TGTGCCAGCAGCCATCAGGGCCGTAGCTCCTACAATGAGCAGTTCTTC. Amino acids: CASSHQGRSSYNEQFF.

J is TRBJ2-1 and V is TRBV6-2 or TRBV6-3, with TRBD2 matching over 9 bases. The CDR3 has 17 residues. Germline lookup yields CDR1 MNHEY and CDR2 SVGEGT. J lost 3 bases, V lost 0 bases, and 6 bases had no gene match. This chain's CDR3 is CASSYSGGRASYNEQFF. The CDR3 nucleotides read TGTGCCAGCAGTTACTCTGGCGGGAGGGCCAGCTACAATGAGCAGTTCTTC.

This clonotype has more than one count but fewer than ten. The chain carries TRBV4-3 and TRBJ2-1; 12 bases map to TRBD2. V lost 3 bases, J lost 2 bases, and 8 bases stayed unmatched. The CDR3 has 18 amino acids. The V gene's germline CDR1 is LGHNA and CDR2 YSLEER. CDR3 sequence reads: CASSHSPLAGGPYNEQFF. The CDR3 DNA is TGCGCCAGCAGCCACTCGCCTCTAGCGGGAGGGCCCTACAATGAGCAGTTCTTC.

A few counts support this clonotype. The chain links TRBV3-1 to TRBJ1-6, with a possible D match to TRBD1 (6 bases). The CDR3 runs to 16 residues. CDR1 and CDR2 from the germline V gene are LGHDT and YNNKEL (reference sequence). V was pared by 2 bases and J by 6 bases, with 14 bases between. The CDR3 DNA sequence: TGTGCCAGCAGCCAACGGAGGGGGTTATCTAATTCACCCCTCCACTTT. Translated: CASSQRRGLSNSPLHF. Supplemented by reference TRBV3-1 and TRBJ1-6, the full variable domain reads DTAVSQTPKYLVTQMGNDKSIKCEQNLGHDTMYWYKQDSKKFLKIMFSYNNKELIINETVPNRFSPKSPDKAHLNLHINSLELGDSAVYFCASSQRRGLSNSPLHFGNGTRLTVT.

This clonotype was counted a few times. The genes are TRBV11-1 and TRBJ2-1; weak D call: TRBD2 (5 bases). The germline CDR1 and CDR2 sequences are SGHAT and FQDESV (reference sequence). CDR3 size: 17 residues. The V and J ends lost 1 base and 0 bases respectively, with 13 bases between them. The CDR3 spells CASSLVFAGSSYNEQFF. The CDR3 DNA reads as TGTGCCAGCAGCTTAGTCTTCGCGGGTAGCTCCTACAATGAGCAGTTCTTC.

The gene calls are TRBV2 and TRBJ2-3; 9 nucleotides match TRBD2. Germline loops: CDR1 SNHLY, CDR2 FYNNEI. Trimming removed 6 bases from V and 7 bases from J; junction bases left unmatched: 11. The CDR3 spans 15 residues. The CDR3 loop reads CASSVAGEVSNTQYF. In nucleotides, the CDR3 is TGTGCCAGCAGCGTAGCGGGAGAAGTTTCGAATACGCAGTATTTT.